This T cell receptor (beta chain) was found in a study of OX40 agonist ivuxolimab in advanced cancers. Study-level information: Treatment received earlier with anti-PD-1, anti-PD-L1 or anti-CTLA-4 agents was allowed, and approximately 40% had some. Partial responses were achieved by three patients, of whom one had hepatocellular carcinoma and two had cutaneous melanoma.

The data were produced by immunoSEQ multiplex PCR, yet TCRdb's version contains in-frame clones alone and is incomplete. The sample has some 10,000 clones; approximately 79% are singletons. Remarks on this clone: Its antigen is not identified.

Study-level points and caveats: At doses 0.1 to 3.0 mg/kg, CD4+ and CD8+ clones expanded. On average, a greater number of expanded clones characterised CD8+ T cells relative to CD4+.

This CDR3 is 13 amino acids long. Trimming pared 2 bases from V and 4 bases from J, leaving 8 bases between. Per germline, CDR1 LGHNT and CDR2 FRNRAP. The chain links TRBV12-5 to TRBJ1-1; D uncertain. This specimen consisted of CD4+ or CD8+ T cells sorted from blood, obtained in a trial of the OX40 agonist ivuxolimab. This clonotype was sampled from an adult with an advanced solid tumor such as melanoma, head and neck, liver or kidney cancer. In DNA form, the CDR3 reads TGTGCTAGTGGTTTGAACCGAGCCACTGAAGCTTTCTTT. It yields the protein CASGLNRATEAFF.